The 10 T cell receptor beta chains below come from one sample, sequenced in a study of cytomegalovirus exposure and HLA in healthy donors (dated by TCRdb to the late 2010s). The library was made by the immunoSEQ multiplex PCR assay. The multiplex PCR relied on a mix of 60 forward primers for TCR Vbeta segments and 13 reverse primers for TCR Jbeta segments. This immuneACCESS table, as held by TCRdb, lists in-frame sequences with V and J called but not all clones. Of the missing ones, under half trace to an unresolved V gene in checked studies; the others have no known cause. This sample's clone table shows about 42,000 clones. The ten largest clones add up to over 1% of the sample. Sequencing was performed on PBMCs. The source of these receptors is a man younger than 45 in good health and CMV-seronegative.

The chain has TRBV30 and TRBJ2-7; D not certain. The CDR3 extends over 11 amino acids. Germline V CDR1 and CDR2: GTSNPN, SVGIG (reference sequence). Trimming removed 3 bases from V and 3 bases from J, with 6 bases in between. The CDR3 region is CAWRGYYEQYF. In nucleotides, the CDR3 is TGTGCCTGGAGGGGCTACTACGAGCAGTACTTC.

This chain joins TRBV15 and TRBJ2-7; 8 nucleotides agree with TRBD1. Germline CDR1 LNHNV, CDR2 YYDKDF (reference sequence). The CDR3 runs 15 residues. The V and J ends lost 4 bases and 5 bases, in that order; junction bases with no gene match: 10. CDR3 residues: CATSNRQGLRNEQYF. The CDR3 nucleotides read TGTGCCACCAGCAACCGACAGGGGTTGAGGAACGAGCAGTACTTC.

The chain's CDR3 is CAISGTDGYTF. Here the CDR3 DNA reads TGTGCCATCAGTGGCACGGATGGCTACACCTTC. This sequence joins TRBV10-3 and TRBJ1-2; D not certain. CDR3 length: 11 amino acids. CDR1 is ENHRY and CDR2 is SYGVKD in the germline V gene. V dropped 4 bases and J dropped 6 bases, with 6 bases sitting between them.

This clone ranks as medium-sized (0.01 to 0.1%) in terms of frequency. The chain employs TRBV4-2 and TRBJ2-7; 9 bases line up with TRBD2. CDR1 LGHNA and CDR2 YNFKEQ come from the germline V gene. The CDR3 contains 15 residues. The V segment lost 3 bases and the J segment 2 bases; nucleotides outside the gene matches: 5. The CDR3 DNA follows: TGTGCCAGCAGCCATATAGCGGGGGAAGCCTACGAGCAGTACTTC. Amino acids: CASSHIAGEAYEQYF.

The V gene is TRBV19, the J gene TRBJ1-1; D is possibly TRBD1 (5 bases). The CDR3 is 15 residues long. Looked up from germline, CDR1 is LNHDA and CDR2 is SQIVND (reference sequence). V was pared by 3 bases and J by 3 bases, with 14 bases between. CDR3: CASSISWSGYTEAFF. The CDR3 bases are TGTGCCAGTAGTATTTCTTGGTCAGGGTACACTGAAGCTTTCTTT.

CDR3 amino acids: CASSVDRGRLFF. Written as DNA, the CDR3 is TGTGCCAGCAGCGTAGATAGGGGGCGACTGTTTTTT. The rearrangement links TRBV9 to TRBJ1-4, with TRBD1 matching over 7 bases. CDR3 length: 12 amino acids. Per the germline V gene, CDR1 is SGDLS and CDR2 is YYNGEE. The V gene end was trimmed by 0 bases and the J gene end by 13 bases; junction bases not matched to a gene: 3.

The genes are TRBV6-5 and TRBJ1-1; no clear D gene. Trimming removed 6 bases at V and 0 bases at J, with 8 bases between. CDR3 length: 13 residues. Germline lookup yields CDR1 MNHEY and CDR2 SVGAGI. The CDR3 reads CASSGGMNTEAFF. The CDR3 bases are TGTGCCAGCAGCGGCGGAATGAACACTGAAGCTTTCTTT.

V and J are TRBV29-1 and TRBJ2-7, with D maybe TRBD1 (5 bases). The CDR3 contains 11 residues. Germline V gene sequence: CDR1 SQVTM, CDR2 ANQGSEA. V lost 7 bases, J lost 3 bases, and 10 bases lay in between. CDR3: CSAGQGYEQYF. CDR3 in DNA: TGCAGCGCCGGTCAGGGCTACGAGCAGTACTTC.

V and J are TRBV5-1 and TRBJ2-7, with TRBD2 matching 10 bases. V shed 4 bases and J 2 bases; nucleotides not matched to a gene: 6. This CDR3 contains 15 residues. Germline V lookup: CDR1 SGHRS, CDR2 YFSETQ. The CDR3 coding sequence is TGCGCCAGCAGCCTGAGCGGGAGGGGGGCCTACGAGCAGTACTTC. This gives the protein CASSLSGRGAYEQYF.

CDR3 nucleotides: TGTGCCAGCTCACCACGGGAGAACATCTATGGCTACACCTTC. This translates into CASSPRENIYGYTF. The chain uses TRBV18 and TRBJ1-2; D call uncertain. Germline V gene data show CDR1 as KGHSH and CDR2 as LQKENI. The CDR3 covers 14 residues. V lost 1 base and J lost 4, with 10 bases in between.